A selection of T cell receptor beta chains follows, all from one sample in a study of graft-versus-host responses after intestinal transplantation. Antigen specificity for these receptors is unknown. TCRdb's table, derived via immunoSEQ multiplex PCR, lists solely in-frame clones and lacks some. The table lists roughly 92,000 clones, roughly 90% of them singletons. The input for sequencing was unstimulated CD4+ T cells sorted from spleen or lymph node cells, taken before transplant. The receptor source for this set is a human donor who was the organ donor for an intestinal transplant. The CDR3 runs from the conserved cysteine through the conserved F or W. D genes are given only for firm matches. Clone sizes are given selectively: once, few, many, or a class where the clone is expanded.

clone_size d_call j_call v_call cdr3_aa cdr3_nt
. TRBD2 TRBJ2-1 TRBV11-3 CASSLTSRENEQFF TGTGCCAGCAGCTTAACGTCGCGGGAGAATGAGCAGTTCTTC
. . TRBJ1-1 TRBV11-3 CASSFLGGNTEAFF TGTGCCAGCAGCTTCTTAGGCGGGAACACTGAAGCTTTCTTT
. . TRBJ1-6 TRBV19 CASSGGVNSPLHF TGTGCCAGTAGTGGGGGGGTAAATTCACCCCTCCACTTT
. . TRBJ1-4 TRBV5-4 CASSLVAGEKLFF TGTGCCAGCAGCTTGGTAGCAGGGGAAAAACTGTTTTTT
. . TRBJ2-5 TRBV5-6 CASSLAGVRFEQYF TGTGCCAGCAGCTTGGCGGGAGTGAGATTTGAGCAGTACTTC
. TRBD2 TRBJ2-7 TRBV5-5 CASTMGGYLSYEQYF TGTGCCAGCACCATGGGGGGGTATCTCTCCTACGAGCAGTACTTC
. . TRBJ2-1 TRBV20-1 CSPVLNNEQFF TGCAGTCCAGTACTAAACAATGAGCAGTTCTTC
. . TRBJ1-5 TRBV6-1 CASSGHNSNQPQHF TGTGCCAGCAGTGGACACAATAGCAATCAGCCCCAGCATTTT
. . TRBJ2-1 TRBV4-3 CASSRTFWEEQFF TGCGCCAGCAGCCGAACCTTCTGGGAGGAGCAGTTCTTC
once . TRBJ2-7 TRBV19 CASSIAGPYEQYF TGTGCCAGTAGTATAGCAGGTCCCTACGAGCAGTACTTC
. TRBD2 TRBJ2-3 TRBV7-3 CASSFGGGVTDTQYF TGTGCCAGCAGCTTCGGGGGAGGGGTCACAGATACGCAGTATTTT
. . TRBJ1-1 TRBV7-2 CASSLTGLYGPQAFF TGTGCCAGCAGCTTAACAGGTTTGTACGGCCCTCAAGCTTTCTTT
. . TRBJ1-2 TRBV5-5 CASSLGPGLTDGYTF TGTGCCAGCAGCTTGGGTCCAGGGTTGACTGATGGCTACACCTTC
. TRBD1 TRBJ1-4 TRBV6-1 CASSEAQGAVDEKLFF TGTGCCAGCAGTGAGGCACAGGGGGCGGTCGATGAAAAACTGTTTTTT
once . TRBJ1-1 TRBV19 CASSISPRRLNTEAFF TGTGCCAGTAGTATTAGCCCCCGACGGTTGAACACTGAAGCTTTCTTT
. TRBD2 TRBJ2-7 TRBV5-1 CASSLAAGDGQYF TGCGCCAGCAGCTTGGCCGCGGGGGACGGGCAGTACTTC
few TRBD1 TRBJ2-2 TRBV11-3 CASSLVGTGRAGELFF TGTGCCAGCAGCTTAGTAGGGACAGGAAGGGCCGGGGAGCTGTTTTTT
. TRBD2 TRBJ2-1 TRBV9 CASTPTAGLAATSSYNEQFF TGTGCCAGCACCCCCACAGCGGGACTAGCGGCAACGAGCTCCTACAATGAGCAGTTCTTC
. TRBD1 TRBJ2-1 TRBV18 CASSPGQVPNEQFF TGTGCCAGCTCACCCGGACAGGTGCCCAATGAGCAGTTCTTC
. TRBD1 TRBJ1-2 TRBV28 CASSDRQGRGYTF TGTGCCAGCAGTGATCGACAGGGGAGGGGCTACACCTTC
. TRBD1 TRBJ2-1 TRBV9 CASSVAGTGFSNEQFF TGTGCCAGCAGCGTGGCCGGGACAGGGTTCTCCAATGAGCAGTTCTTC
. . TRBJ1-2 TRBV6-6 CATETQGKSYGYTF TGTGCCACCGAAACCCAGGGGAAAAGCTATGGCTACACCTTC
. . TRBJ2-7 TRBV10-3 CAISESEGGPSYEQYF TGTGCCATCAGTGAGTCGGAGGGGGGGCCCTCCTACGAGCAGTACTTC
once TRBD1 TRBJ1-5 TRBV5-1 CASSWTGGSNQPQHF TGCGCCAGCAGCTGGACAGGGGGCAGCAATCAGCCCCAGCATTTT
. . TRBJ2-5 TRBV5-1 CASGLDSTQETQYF TGCGCCAGCGGCTTGGACAGTACACAAGAGACCCAGTACTTC
. . TRBJ2-2 TRBV15 CATSRDLRVRTGELFF TGTGCCACCAGCAGAGATTTGAGGGTGAGGACCGGGGAGCTGTTTTTT
. . TRBJ2-5 TRBV2 CASRAGPLGEQYF TGTGCCAGCAGAGCGGGCCCCCTGGGGGAGCAGTACTTC
. . TRBJ2-2 TRBV18 CASSPWKKNSRYANTGELFF TGTGCCAGCTCACCATGGAAAAAGAACAGCCGATACGCGAACACCGGGGAGCTGTTTTTT
. TRBD1 TRBJ1-1 TRBV19 CASSTPGGTEAFF TGTGCCAGTAGTACCCCAGGGGGCACTGAAGCTTTCTTT
. . TRBJ2-3 TRBV9 CASSVRQGRTDTQYF TGTGCCAGCAGCGTACGGCAGGGTCGCACAGATACGCAGTATTTT
. TRBD2 TRBJ2-1 TRBV2 CASRERGLSPYNEQFF TGTGCCAGCAGGGAGCGGGGGCTCTCCCCCTACAATGAGCAGTTCTTC
. TRBD2 TRBJ2-7 TRBV5-4 CASSLDASGGLGQYF TGTGCCAGCAGCTTGGATGCTAGCGGGGGACTGGGGCAGTACTTC
. . TRBJ1-5 TRBV28 CASSHPVRAPSELVNQPQHF TGTGCCAGCAGCCACCCAGTGAGGGCACCATCGGAGTTGGTCAATCAGCCCCAGCATTTT
. . TRBJ1-1 TRBV7-9 CASSPIGRNTEAFF TGTGCCAGCAGCCCGATTGGGCGGAACACTGAAGCTTTCTTT
. TRBD2 TRBJ2-7 TRBV6-1 CASTLTSGSYEQYF TGTGCCAGTACGTTAACTAGCGGCTCCTACGAGCAGTACTTC
. TRBD2 TRBJ2-2 TRBV7-2 CASSVRTSPGELFF TGTGCCAGCAGCGTCCGGACTAGCCCCGGGGAGCTGTTTTTT
. TRBD1 TRBJ1-6 TRBV18 CASSQGTGGNSPLHF TGTGCCAGCTCACAGGGGACAGGGGGGAATTCACCCCTCCACTTT
. TRBD2 TRBJ2-6 TRBV5-4 CASSLPGTTSGANVLTF TGTGCCAGCAGCTTGCCGGGGACTACCTCTGGGGCCAACGTCCTGACTTTC
once TRBD2 TRBJ2-5 TRBV15 CATSRDPGGGETQYF TGTGCCACCAGCAGAGATCCGGGGGGAGGGGAGACCCAGTACTTC
. . TRBJ2-1 TRBV19 CASIGSQGRGNEQFF TGTGCCAGTATAGGGTCACAGGGTAGGGGCAATGAGCAGTTCTTC
once . TRBJ1-1 TRBV7-2 CASSFRGNTEAFF TGTGCCAGCAGCTTCCGGGGAAACACTGAAGCTTTCTTT
. TRBD2 TRBJ2-1 TRBV19 CASRTRTSGGGSAFF TGTGCCAGTAGGACCCGGACTAGCGGGGGTGGTTCGGCGTTCTTC
. . TRBJ2-6 TRBV9 CASSPAPVDRQALGANVLTF TGTGCCAGCAGCCCTGCACCTGTGGACAGACAAGCCCTGGGGGCCAACGTCCTGACTTTC
. . TRBJ2-3 TRBV30 CAWTGWDTQYF TGTGCCTGGACGGGGTGGGATACGCAGTATTTT
few . TRBJ1-2 TRBV5-6 CASSLVRGRSHGYTF TGTGCCAGCAGCTTGGTCAGGGGTCGGTCCCATGGCTACACCTTC
. TRBD2 TRBJ2-1 TRBV27 CASSPSSGSDAYNEQFF TGTGCCAGCAGTCCCTCTAGCGGGAGTGACGCCTACAATGAGCAGTTCTTC
. . TRBJ2-5 TRBV28 CASPPGRGPRQETQYF TGTGCCAGCCCACCGGGCAGGGGACCCCGGCAAGAGACCCAGTACTTC
. . TRBJ2-6 TRBV5-1 CASSWPTGQPNVLTF TGCGCCAGCAGCTGGCCAACCGGACAGCCCAACGTCCTGACTTTC
. . TRBJ2-1 TRBV6-5 CASSYSRDTSREQFF TGTGCCAGCAGTTACTCCCGGGACACCTCCCGTGAGCAGTTCTTC
few . TRBJ2-5 TRBV10-2 CASTQQDQETQYF TGCGCCAGTACTCAACAGGATCAAGAGACCCAGTACTTC
. . TRBJ2-5 TRBV7-3 CASSWGDQETQYF TGTGCCAGCAGCTGGGGGGACCAAGAGACCCAGTACTTC
. . TRBJ1-1 TRBV7-2 CASSLITGYTEAFF TGTGCCAGCAGCTTAATTACAGGGTACACTGAAGCTTTCTTT
. TRBD1 TRBJ2-5 TRBV6-5 CASKDRGAQETQYF TGTGCCAGCAAGGACAGGGGGGCACAAGAGACCCAGTACTTC
. . TRBJ2-1 TRBV7-2 CASSTQGPSYNEQFF TGTGCCAGCAGCACCCAGGGTCCCTCCTACAATGAGCAGTTCTTC
. TRBD1 TRBJ1-1 TRBV7-3 CASSSQGGLNTEAFF TGTGCCAGCAGCTCTCAGGGGGGCCTAAACACTGAAGCTTTCTTT